A selection of T cell receptor beta chains follows, all from one sample in a study of a mutant IDH1 vaccine in newly diagnosed glioma. Sequencing was performed with immunoSEQ multiplex PCR; in TCRdb, only in-frame clones are kept and a portion is missing. The sample consists of 29,000 or so clones, around three quarters of them appearing once. Their target antigens are unknown. This specimen was PBMCs, taken from a glioma patient whose treatment included an IDH1 peptide vaccine. The receptors shown here come from a man aged 50 or older with glioma. Both conserved end residues are part of each CDR3. The D gene is left open where the match is weak. For some rows the clone size is stated as once, few or many, or as a class when expanded; others skip it.

J | D | V | size | DNA | CDR3
TRBJ1-1 | - | TRBV9 | few | TGTGCCAGCAGCGTCTTGACAGGGAACACTGAAGCTTTCTTT | CASSVLTGNTEAFF
TRBJ1-4 | - | TRBV2 | - | TGTGCCAGCAGTGGTCGTAATGAAAAACTGTTTTTT | CASSGRNEKLFF
TRBJ2-1 | - | TRBV7-9 | - | TGTGCCAGCAGCTCTGGGGATGAGCAGTTCTTC | CASSSGDEQFF
TRBJ2-5 | TRBD1 | TRBV5-1 | - | TGCGCCAGCAGCTTGAGATCGACAGGGGGCTACCAAGAGACCCAGTACTTC | CASSLRSTGGYQETQYF
TRBJ1-5 | - | TRBV7-9 | - | TGTGCCAGCAGCTTAGGAAGCGGGGGAGCCCAGCATTTT | CASSLGSGGAQHF
TRBJ1-4 | - | TRBV7-9 | - | TGTGCCAGCAGCCCCAAGGGAGACGAAAAACTGTTTTTT | CASSPKGDEKLFF
TRBJ2-7 | - | TRBV6-5 | once | TGTGCCAGCAGTTACGCAGGGCCCACCTACGAGCAGTACTTC | CASSYAGPTYEQYF
TRBJ2-1 | TRBD2 | TRBV19 | - | TGTGCCAGTAGTATATCCGCGGAAAGCGGGAGTTTCAATGAGCAGTTCTTC | CASSISAESGSFNEQFF
TRBJ1-2 | - | TRBV7-2 | - | TGTGCCAGCAGCGCGCTCAGGGATTACTATGGCTACACCTTC | CASSALRDYYGYTF
TRBJ1-2 | - | TRBV27 | - | TGTGCCAGCAGTTTAGCGTTAGGGAGTGGCTACACCTTC | CASSLALGSGYTF
TRBJ1-6 | - | TRBV4-1 | - | TGCGCCAGCAGCCAGAGGAACTCGGAATCCTATAATTCACCCCTCCACTTT | CASSQRNSESYNSPLHF
TRBJ2-2 | TRBD2 | TRBV6-5 | few | TGTGCCAGCAGTCTAGCGGGAGGTAACACCGGGGAGCTGTTTTTT | CASSLAGGNTGELFF
TRBJ2-7 | - | TRBV11-3 | - | TGTGCCAGCAGCTTAGACAGTGACTCCTACGAGCAGTACTTC | CASSLDSDSYEQYF
TRBJ1-1 | - | TRBV5-1 | - | TGCGCCAGCAGCCCCGGGGGGGGGAACACTGAAGCTTTCTTT | CASSPGGGNTEAFF
TRBJ2-3 | TRBD2 | TRBV5-6 | - | TGTGCCAGCAAGCTAGCGGGAGGGCCAGATACGCAGTATTTT | CASKLAGGPDTQYF
TRBJ1-5 | TRBD1 | TRBV2 | - | TGTGCCAGCAACCCGGGACAGTCAGGCCAGCCCCAGCATTTT | CASNPGQSGQPQHF
TRBJ2-5 | - | TRBV25-1 | - | TGTGCCAGCACCCAAGAAATTAAAGAGACCCAGTACTTC | CASTQEIKETQYF
TRBJ2-5 | - | TRBV5-1 | - | TGCGCCAGCAGCTCGGATGACAGTCACCAAGAGACCCAGTACTTC | CASSSDDSHQETQYF
TRBJ2-6 | TRBD1 | TRBV18 | - | TGTGCCAGCTCGCCTCCGGGACAGGGCCACTCTGGGGCCAACGTCCTGACTTTC | CASSPPGQGHSGANVLTF
TRBJ1-6 | TRBD1 | TRBV7-9 | - | TGTGCCAGCAGCTTAGGACAGGGGGTAGGTTCACCCCTCCACTTT | CASSLGQGVGSPLHF
TRBJ1-6 | - | TRBV27 | - | TGTGCCAGCAGTTTATACAGGGCTTCACCCCTCCACTTT | CASSLYRASPLHF
TRBJ2-7 | - | TRBV6-1 | - | TGTGCCAGCAGTTGGGGGACGTTCGCGGACGAGCAGTACTTC | CASSWGTFADEQYF
TRBJ1-2 | TRBD1 | TRBV4-1 | - | TGCGCCAGCAGCCTAAGAACGTCAGGGGGCAACTATGGCTACACCTTC | CASSLRTSGGNYGYTF
TRBJ1-2 | TRBD1 | TRBV28 | - | TGTGCCAGCATGCCGGGACAGGGGGCGGGATATGGCTACACCTTC | CASMPGQGAGYGYTF
TRBJ2-7 | - | TRBV5-1 | - | TGCGCCAGCAGCCCAATGGAGGGTTTCGAGCAGTACTTC | CASSPMEGFEQYF
TRBJ2-1 | - | TRBV28 | - | TGTGCCAGCAAAACAGGTACCTACAATGAGCAGTTCTTC | CASKTGTYNEQFF
TRBJ1-1 | TRBD1 | TRBV4-3 | - | TGCGCCAGCAGCCAGGGGACAGGGGAAGCTTTCTTT | CASSQGTGEAFF